This T cell receptor beta chain was documented in a study of CD8 T cells in ankylosing spondylitis. Study-wide findings and caveats: With a CD8+ phenotype, disease-linked clones were relatively rare in peripheral blood. From matched ankylosing spondylitis synovial fluid, disease-linked clones were reportedly recovered at significantly enriched levels.

TCRdb used MiXCR to reprocess the 5' RACE reads, holding one entry per CDR3 protein. The profile shows 250,000 or so distinct CDR3 sequences, 20% to 30% of them singletons. This clonotype was counted a few times. What it recognizes is unknown. CDR1 SGHDT and CDR2 YYEEEE come from the germline V gene. The V segment lost 2 bases and the J segment 5 bases; nucleotides outside the gene matches: 2. The CDR3 runs 13 residues. This receptor was taken from a male donor with ankylosing spondylitis or in good health (not recorded which). Material: blood, either unsorted or a sorted T cell fraction (not recorded which). The chain employs TRBV5-6 and TRBJ2-3; TRBD1 matches 7 bases. The CDR3 reads CASSLQGKDTQYF. Written as DNA, the CDR3 is TGTGCCAGCAGCTTACAGGGGAAAGATACGCAGTATTTT.